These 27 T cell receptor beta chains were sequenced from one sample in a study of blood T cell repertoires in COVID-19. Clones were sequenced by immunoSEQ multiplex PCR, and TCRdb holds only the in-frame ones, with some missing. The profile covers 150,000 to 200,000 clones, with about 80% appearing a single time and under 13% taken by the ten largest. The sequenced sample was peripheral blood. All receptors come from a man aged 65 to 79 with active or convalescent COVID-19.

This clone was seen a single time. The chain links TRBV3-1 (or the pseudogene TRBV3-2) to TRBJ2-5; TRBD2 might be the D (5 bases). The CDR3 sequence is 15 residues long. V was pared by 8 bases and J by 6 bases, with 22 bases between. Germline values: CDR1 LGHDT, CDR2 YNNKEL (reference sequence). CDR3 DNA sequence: TGTGCCAGCGCCCCCACGGGGAACTGGGCAAAGACCCAGTACTTC. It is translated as CASAPTGNWAKTQYF.

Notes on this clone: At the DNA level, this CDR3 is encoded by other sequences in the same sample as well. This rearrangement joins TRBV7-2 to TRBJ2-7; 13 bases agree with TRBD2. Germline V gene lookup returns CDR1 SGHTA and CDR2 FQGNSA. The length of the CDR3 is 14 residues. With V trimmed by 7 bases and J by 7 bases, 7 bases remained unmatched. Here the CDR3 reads CASKLAGGPGEQYF. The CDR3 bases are TGTGCCAGCAAACTAGCGGGAGGGCCGGGAGAGCAGTACTTC.

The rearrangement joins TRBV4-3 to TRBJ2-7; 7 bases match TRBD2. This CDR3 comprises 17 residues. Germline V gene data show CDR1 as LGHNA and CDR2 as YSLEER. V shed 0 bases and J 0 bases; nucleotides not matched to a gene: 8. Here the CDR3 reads CASSQDPLAGTSYEQYF. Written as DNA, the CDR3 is TGCGCCAGCAGCCAAGACCCCTTAGCGGGCACCTCCTACGAGCAGTACTTC.

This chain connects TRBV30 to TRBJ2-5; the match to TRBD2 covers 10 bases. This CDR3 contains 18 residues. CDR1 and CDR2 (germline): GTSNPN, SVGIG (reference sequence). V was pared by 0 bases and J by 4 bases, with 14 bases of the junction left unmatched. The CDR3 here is CAWSVRRGPSGSAETQYF. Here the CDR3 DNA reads TGTGCCTGGAGTGTACGTAGAGGCCCTAGCGGGAGTGCAGAGACCCAGTACTTC. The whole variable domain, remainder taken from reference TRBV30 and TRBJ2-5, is SQTIHQWPATLVQPVGSPLSLECTVEGTSNPNLYWYRQAAGRGLQLLFYSVGIGQISSEVPQNLSASRPQDRQFILSSKKLLLSDSGFYLCAWSVRRGPSGSAETQYFGPGTRLLVL.

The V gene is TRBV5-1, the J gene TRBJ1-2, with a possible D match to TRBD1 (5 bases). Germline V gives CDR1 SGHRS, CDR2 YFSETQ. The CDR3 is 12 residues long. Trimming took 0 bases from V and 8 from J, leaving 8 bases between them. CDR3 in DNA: TGCGCCAGCAGCTTGGGGAGGGGCGGCTACACCTTC. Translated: CASSLGRGGYTF. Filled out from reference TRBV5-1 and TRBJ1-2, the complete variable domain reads KAGVTQTPRYLIKTRGQQVTLSCSPISGHRSVSWYQQTPGQGLQFLFEYFSETQRNKGNFPGRFSGRQFSNSRSEMNVSTLELGDSALYLCASSLGRGGYTFGSGTRLTVV.

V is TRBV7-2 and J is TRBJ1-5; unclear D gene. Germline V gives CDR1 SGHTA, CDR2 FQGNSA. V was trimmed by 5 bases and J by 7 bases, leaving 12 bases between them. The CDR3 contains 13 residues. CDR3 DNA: TGTGCCAGCAGCCCGCATCCGGGGCAGCCCCAGCATTTT. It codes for CASSPHPGQPQHF.

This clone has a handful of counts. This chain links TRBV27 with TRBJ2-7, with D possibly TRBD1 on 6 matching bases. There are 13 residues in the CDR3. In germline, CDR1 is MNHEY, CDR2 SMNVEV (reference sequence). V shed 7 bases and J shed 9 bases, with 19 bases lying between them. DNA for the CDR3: TGTGCCAGCACCTTCCAGGGGATGGGGCGGCAGTACTTC. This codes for CASTFQGMGRQYF.

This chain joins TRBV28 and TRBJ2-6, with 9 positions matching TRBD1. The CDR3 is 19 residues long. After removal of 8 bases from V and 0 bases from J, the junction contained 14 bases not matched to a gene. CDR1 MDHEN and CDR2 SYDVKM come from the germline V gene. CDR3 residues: CASSKYGTGSLSGANVLTF. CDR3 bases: TGTGCCAGCTCAAAATACGGGACAGGGTCCCTCTCTGGGGCCAACGTCCTGACTTTC.

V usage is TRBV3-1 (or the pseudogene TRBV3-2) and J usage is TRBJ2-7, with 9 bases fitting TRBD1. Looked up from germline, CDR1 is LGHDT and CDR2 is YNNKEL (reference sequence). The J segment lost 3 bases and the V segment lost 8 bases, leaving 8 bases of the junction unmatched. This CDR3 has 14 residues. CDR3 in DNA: TGTGCCAGCGTCCCGGGACAGGGAAGCTACGAGCAGTACTTC. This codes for CASVPGQGSYEQYF.

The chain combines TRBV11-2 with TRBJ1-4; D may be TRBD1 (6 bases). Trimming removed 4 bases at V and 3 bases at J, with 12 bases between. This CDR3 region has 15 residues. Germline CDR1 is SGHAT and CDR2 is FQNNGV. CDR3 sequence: CASSWEGVPNEKLFF. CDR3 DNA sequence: TGTGCCAGCAGCTGGGAGGGGGTCCCTAATGAAAAACTGTTTTTT.

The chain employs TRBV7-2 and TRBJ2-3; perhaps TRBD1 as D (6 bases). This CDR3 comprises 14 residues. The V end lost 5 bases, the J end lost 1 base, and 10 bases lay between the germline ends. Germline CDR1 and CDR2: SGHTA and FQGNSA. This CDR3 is CASSTRTGTDTQYF. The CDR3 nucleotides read TGTGCCAGCAGCACCCGGACAGGCACAGATACGCAGTATTTT.

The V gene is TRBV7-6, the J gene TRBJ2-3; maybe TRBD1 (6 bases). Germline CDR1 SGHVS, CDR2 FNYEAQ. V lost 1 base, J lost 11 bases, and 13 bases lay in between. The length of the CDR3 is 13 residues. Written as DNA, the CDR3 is TGTGCCAGCAGCTTAGGGCAGGGGAGATTGCAGTATTTT. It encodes CASSLGQGRLQYF. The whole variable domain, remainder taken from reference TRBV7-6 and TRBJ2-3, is GAGVSQSPRYKVTKRGQDVALRCDPISGHVSLYWYRQALGQGPEFLTYFNYEAQQDKSGLPNDRFSAERPEGSISTLTIQRTEQRDSAMYRCASSLGQGRLQYFGPGTRLTVL.

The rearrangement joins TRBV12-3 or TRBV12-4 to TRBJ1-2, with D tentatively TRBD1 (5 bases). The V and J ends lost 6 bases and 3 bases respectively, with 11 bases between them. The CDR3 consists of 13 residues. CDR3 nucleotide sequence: TGTGCCAGCAGCAGTACAGGTGACTATGGCTACACCTTC. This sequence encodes CASSSTGDYGYTF.

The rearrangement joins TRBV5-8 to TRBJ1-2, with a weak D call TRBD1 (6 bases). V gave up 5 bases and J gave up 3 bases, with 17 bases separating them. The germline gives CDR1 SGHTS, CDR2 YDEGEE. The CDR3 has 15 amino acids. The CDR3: CASRNQGGSYYGYTF. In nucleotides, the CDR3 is TGTGCCAGCAGAAACCAAGGGGGTTCCTACTATGGCTACACCTTC.

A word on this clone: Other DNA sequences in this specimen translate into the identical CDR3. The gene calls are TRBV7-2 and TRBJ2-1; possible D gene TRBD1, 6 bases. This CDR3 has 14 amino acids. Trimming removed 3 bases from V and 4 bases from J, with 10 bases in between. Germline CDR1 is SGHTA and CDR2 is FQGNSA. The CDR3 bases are TGTGCCAGCAGCTTCGACAGGAGTTACAATGAGCAGTTCTTC. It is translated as CASSFDRSYNEQFF.

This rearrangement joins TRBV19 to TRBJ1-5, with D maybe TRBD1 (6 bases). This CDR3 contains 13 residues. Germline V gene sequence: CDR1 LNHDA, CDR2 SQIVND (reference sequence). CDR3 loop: CATKGEGNQPQHF. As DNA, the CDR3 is TGTGCTACAAAGGGGGAAGGCAATCAGCCCCAGCATTTT.

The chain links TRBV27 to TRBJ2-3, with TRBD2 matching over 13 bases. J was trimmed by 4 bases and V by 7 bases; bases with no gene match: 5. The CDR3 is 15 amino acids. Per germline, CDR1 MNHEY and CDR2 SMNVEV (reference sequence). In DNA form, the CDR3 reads TGTGCCAGCACACCACTAGCGGGGGGGCCAGATACGCAGTATTTT. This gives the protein CASTPLAGGPDTQYF.

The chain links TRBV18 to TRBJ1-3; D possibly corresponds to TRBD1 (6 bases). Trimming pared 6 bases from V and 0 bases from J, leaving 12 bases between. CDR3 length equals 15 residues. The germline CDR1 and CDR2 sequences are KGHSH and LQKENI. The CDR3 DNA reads TGTGCCAGCTCCGCAGGGGCCCTCTCTGGAAACACCATATATTTT. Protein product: CASSAGALSGNTIYF.

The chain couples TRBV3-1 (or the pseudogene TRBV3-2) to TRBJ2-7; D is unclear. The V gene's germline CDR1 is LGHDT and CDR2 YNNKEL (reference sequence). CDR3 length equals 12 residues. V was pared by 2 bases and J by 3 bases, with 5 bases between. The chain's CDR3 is CASSQFIYEQYF. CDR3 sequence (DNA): TGTGCCAGCAGCCAATTTATCTACGAGCAGTACTTC.

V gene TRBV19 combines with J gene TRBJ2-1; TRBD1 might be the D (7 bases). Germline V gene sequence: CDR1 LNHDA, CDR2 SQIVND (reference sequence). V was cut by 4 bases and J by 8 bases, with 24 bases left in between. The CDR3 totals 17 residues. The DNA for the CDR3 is TGTGCCAGTAGTACGCCCCGGAGGGGGCAAGCGAACGATGAGCAGTTCTTC. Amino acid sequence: CASSTPRRGQANDEQFF.

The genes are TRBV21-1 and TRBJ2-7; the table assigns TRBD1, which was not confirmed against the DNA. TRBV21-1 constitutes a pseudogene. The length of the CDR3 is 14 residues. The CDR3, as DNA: TGTGCCAGCAGCACCAGACAGGGTAAGGGCGAGCAGTACTTC. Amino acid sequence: CASSTRQGKGEQYF.

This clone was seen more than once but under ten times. The DNA of the CDR3 is TGTGCCAGCAGCCCCCGCAGGGGATCCTACGAGCAGTACTTC. Amino acids: CASSPRRGSYEQYF. This sequence joins TRBV9 and TRBJ2-7; possibly TRBD1 for D (6 bases). V was trimmed by 4 bases and J by 1 base, leaving 12 bases between them. The V gene's germline CDR1 is SGDLS and CDR2 YYNGEE. The length of the CDR3 is 14 residues.

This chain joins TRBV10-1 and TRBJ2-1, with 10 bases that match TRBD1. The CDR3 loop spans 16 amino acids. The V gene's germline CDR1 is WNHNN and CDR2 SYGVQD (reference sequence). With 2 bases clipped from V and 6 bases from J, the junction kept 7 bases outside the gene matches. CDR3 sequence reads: CASSERQGAGGNEQFF. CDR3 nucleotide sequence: TGCGCCAGCAGTGAGAGACAGGGGGCCGGGGGCAATGAGCAGTTCTTC.

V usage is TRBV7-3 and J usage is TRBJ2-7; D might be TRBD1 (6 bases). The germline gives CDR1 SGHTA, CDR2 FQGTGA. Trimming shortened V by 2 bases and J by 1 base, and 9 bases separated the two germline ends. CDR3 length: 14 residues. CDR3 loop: CASSLRQDSYEQYF. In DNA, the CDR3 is TGTGCCAGCAGCTTACGACAGGATTCCTACGAGCAGTACTTC.

The CDR3 loop is CASSPGTGVTYEQYF. The CDR3 region has the DNA TGCGCCAGCAGCCCTGGTACAGGCGTAACCTACGAGCAGTACTTC. V usage is TRBV4-3 and J usage is TRBJ2-7; a weak D match, TRBD1 (5 bases). Trimming shortened V by 4 bases and J by 2 bases, and 15 bases separated the two germline ends. CDR1 is LGHNA and CDR2 is YSLEER in the germline V gene. This CDR3 contains 15 residues.

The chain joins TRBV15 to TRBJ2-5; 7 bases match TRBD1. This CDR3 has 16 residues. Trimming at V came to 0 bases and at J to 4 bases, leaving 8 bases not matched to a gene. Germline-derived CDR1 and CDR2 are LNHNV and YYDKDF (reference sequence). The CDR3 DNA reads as TGTGCCACCAGCAGAGACATAACAGGGGCGGCAGAGACCCAGTACTTC. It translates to CATSRDITGAAETQYF.

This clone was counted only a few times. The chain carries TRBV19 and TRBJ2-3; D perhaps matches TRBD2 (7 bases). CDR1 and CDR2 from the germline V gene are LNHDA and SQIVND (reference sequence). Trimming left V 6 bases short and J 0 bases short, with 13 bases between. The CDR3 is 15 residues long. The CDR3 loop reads CASRRGGPSTDTQYF. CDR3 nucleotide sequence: TGTGCCAGTAGGAGGGGGGGCCCTAGCACAGATACGCAGTATTTT.